This T cell receptor beta chain was recorded in a study of T cells after yellow fever vaccination. Study-wide results and caveats: Abundant clonotypes from the bulk population could get into FACS-sorted repertoires as contaminants.

Trimming stripped 5 bases from V and 0 bases from J, with 9 bases between. CDR1 is LGHDT, CDR2 YNNKEL, per germline (reference sequence). CDR3 length equals 14 residues. To note about this clonotype: Antigen unknown.

TCRdb itself ran the 5' RACE reads through MiXCR, one entry per CDR3 protein. The table has 300,000 or so distinct CDR3 sequences, 7% to 10% seen once. V usage is TRBV3-1 and J usage is TRBJ2-3; D might be TRBD2 (5 bases). This TCR was sampled from a man between 18 and 29 years old who received the YFV17D yellow fever vaccine. The source material was PBMCs, sampled about 49 days after the first yellow fever vaccination. The CDR3 nucleotides read TGTGCCAGCAGCGTCCAGCGGAGCACAGATACGCAGTATTTT. Translation gives CASSVQRSTDTQYF.